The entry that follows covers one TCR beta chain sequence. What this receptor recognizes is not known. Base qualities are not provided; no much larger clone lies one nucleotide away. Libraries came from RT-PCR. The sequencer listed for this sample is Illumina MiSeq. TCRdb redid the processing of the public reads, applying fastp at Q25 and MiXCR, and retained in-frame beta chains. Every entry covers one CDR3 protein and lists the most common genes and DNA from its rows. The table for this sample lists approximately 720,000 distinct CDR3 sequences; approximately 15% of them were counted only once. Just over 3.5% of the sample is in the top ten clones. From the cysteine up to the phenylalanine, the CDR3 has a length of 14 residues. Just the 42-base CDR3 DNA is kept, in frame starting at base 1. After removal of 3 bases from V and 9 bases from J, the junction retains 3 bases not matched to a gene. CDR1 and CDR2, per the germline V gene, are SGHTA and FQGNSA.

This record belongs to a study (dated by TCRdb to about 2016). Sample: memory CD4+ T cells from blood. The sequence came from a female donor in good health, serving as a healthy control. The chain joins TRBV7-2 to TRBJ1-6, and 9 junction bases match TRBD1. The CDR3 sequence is CASSLGQGFSPLHF. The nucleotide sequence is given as TGTGCCAGCAGCTTGGGACAGGGTTTTTCACCCCTCCACTTT. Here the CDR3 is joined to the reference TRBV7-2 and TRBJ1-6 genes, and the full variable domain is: GAGVSQSPSNKVTEKGKDVELRCDPISGHTALYWYRQSLGQGLEFLIYFQGNSAPDKSGLPSDRFSAERTGGSVSTLTIQRTQQEDSAVYLCASSLGQGFSPLHFGNGTRLTVT.